The sequence of this TCR beta chain was determined in a study of shared clonotypes between healthy human individuals. TCRdb's copy holds only in-frame clones and misses some; the assay was immunoSEQ multiplex PCR. The repertoire holds around 2.1 million clones, with nearly 97% as singletons. Notes on the study in general: Rarefaction showed that sequencing of sorted subsets was incomplete (despite large depth). Researchers sampled only blood; tissue repertoires likely differ.

The donor cohort consisted entirely of Caucasian adults residing in Nashville, Tennessee. The authors divided CD4+ cells into CD45RA+ naive and CD45RA-negative memory subsets. Of note for this clone: Its antigen is not known.

V lost 3 bases and J lost 7, with 15 bases in between. Germline-derived CDR1 and CDR2 are WNHNN and SYGVQD (reference sequence). This CDR3 is built from 14 residues. The rearrangement uses TRBV10-1 and TRBJ2-5; D is ambiguous. This TCR derives from a man aged 18 to 29 in good health. Sequences were obtained from naive CD4+ T cells sorted from blood. Described subset: CD45RA+ positively selected. CDR3 protein: CASSEEWLGGTQYF. CDR3 in DNA: TGCGCCAGCAGTGAAGAGTGGCTAGGCGGGACCCAGTACTTC.